This TCR beta chain was observed in a study of CD8 T cells in Susac syndrome. Random hexamers served to reverse transcribe roughly 0.5 to 1 ug RNA. Across 54 Vbeta and 13 Jbeta, TCR beta CDR3 was amplified with immunoSEQ multiplex PCR. TCRdb re-derived calls from the immunoSEQ multiplex PCR reads in MiXCR, one entry per CDR3 protein. The profile shows around 80,000 distinct CDR3 sequences, 90% to 95% of them singletons. CDR3 size: 17 residues. Trimming cost V 8 bases and J 3 bases, with 24 bases left between them. Germline CDR1 MDHEN, CDR2 SYDVKM. In Susac syndrome patients, recently defined diagnostic criteria for definite or probable disease were met.

This TCR was sampled from a human donor with Susac syndrome. The V call is TRBV28, the J call TRBJ2-3, with D possibly being TRBD1 or TRBD2 (5 bases each). What was sequenced was CD8+ T cells from PBMCs. In nucleotides, the CDR3 is TGTGCCAGCTTCCCAACCGGGACCCAGCGTGGGACAGATACGCAGTATTTT. Translated: CASFPTGTQRGTDTQYF.